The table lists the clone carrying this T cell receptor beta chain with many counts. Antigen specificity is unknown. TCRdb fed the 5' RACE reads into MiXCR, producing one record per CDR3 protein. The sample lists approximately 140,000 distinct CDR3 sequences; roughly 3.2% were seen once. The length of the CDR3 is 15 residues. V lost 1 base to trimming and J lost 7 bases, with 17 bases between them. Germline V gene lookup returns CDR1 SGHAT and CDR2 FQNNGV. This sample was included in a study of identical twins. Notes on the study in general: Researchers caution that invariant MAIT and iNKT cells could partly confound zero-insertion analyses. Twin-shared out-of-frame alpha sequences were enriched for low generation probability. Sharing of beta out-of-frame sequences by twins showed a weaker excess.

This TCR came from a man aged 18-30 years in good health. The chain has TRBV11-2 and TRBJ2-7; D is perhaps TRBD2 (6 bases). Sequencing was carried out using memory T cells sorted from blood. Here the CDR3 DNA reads TGTGCCAGCAGCTTAGTAATCGTACTAGCTCGTGAGCAGTACGTC. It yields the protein CASSLVIVLAREQYV.